This TCR beta chain was recorded in a study of regulatory T cells in long-lasting Graves disease. Overall study results and limits: In persistent patients, shared public clonotypes (under 3,000) outnumbered those in new patients (roughly 870). It was in persistent disease that TRBV28, TRBJ1-2 and TRBJ2-5 were favored.

Noted time point: newly diagnosed GD, antithyroid drugs for less than 3 months. Extracted RNA from PBMCs served as the source of the TCR library. Both iRepertoire HTBI primers and Arm-PCR of CDR3 regions were used to build the TCR beta libraries. TCRdb itself ran the multiplex PCR reads through MiXCR, one entry per CDR3 protein. The data contain 400,000 to 500,000 distinct CDR3 sequences, approximately 15% of them seen just once; the ten biggest clones take up under 9%. There are many counts of this clonotype. Its antigen is not known. V lost 4 bases and J 1 base, leaving 13 bases between the germline ends. Germline CDR1 MNHNS, CDR2 SASEGT. The CDR3 sequence is 15 residues long. The sample was also linked to a second study, of T cells in Graves' hyperthyroidism and ophthalmopathy.

This TCR was sampled from a woman in her thirties or forties with Graves disease. This sample comprised peripheral blood mononuclear cells (PBMCs), obtained at new diagnosis, from a patient treated with antithyroid drugs. The chain joins TRBV6-1 to TRBJ2-5; D is possibly TRBD1 (6 bases). CDR3 sequence (DNA): TGTGCCAGCAGTGTCCAGGGGACGGCCCAAGAGACCCAGTACTTC. It translates to CASSVQGTAQETQYF.